The rows below give T cell receptor beta chains drawn from one sample of a study of shared clonotypes between healthy human individuals. This table comes from immunoSEQ multiplex PCR, and its TCRdb copy is limited to in-frame clones, with some not included. The sample has 1.4 million to 1.5 million clones; 95% to 97% are singletons. The sample taken for sequencing was naive CD4+ T cells sorted from blood. The receptors come from a man aged 25 to 45 in good health. CDR3s include the opening cysteine and the closing phenylalanine or tryptophan. D genes are given only for firm matches. Expanded clones are given a class, and other clones once, few, many or no size at all.

j_call d_call v_call clone_size cdr3_nt cdr3_aa
TRBJ2-1 - TRBV15 - TGTGCCACCAGCCTTAAGATTTCGGGGGAGTCGTACAATGAGCAGTTCTTC CATSLKISGESYNEQFF
TRBJ1-2 - TRBV4-2 - TGTGCCAGCAGCCAAGGAGCGACAGAGACTAACTATGGCTACACCTTC CASSQGATETNYGYTF
TRBJ1-2 - TRBV15 - TGTGCCACCAGCAGAGGCTCACCGGGACAAGCTTATGGCTACACCTTC CATSRGSPGQAYGYTF
TRBJ1-5 - TRBV2 - TGTGCCAGCAGTGAATCGGTACAGAGGCCCCAGCATTTT CASSESVQRPQHF
TRBJ2-2 - TRBV2 - TGTGCCAGCAGTGAACCGCGGGAGCTGTTTTTT CASSEPRELFF
TRBJ1-1 - TRBV2 - TGTGCCAGCAGTGAAAGGGGGGTCAGGGCGAACACTGAAGCTTTCTTT CASSERGVRANTEAFF
TRBJ2-3 - TRBV10-2 - TGCGCCAGCAGGGAAAGTCCTGGATTCAGCGATACGCAGTATTTT CASRESPGFSDTQYF
TRBJ2-1 - TRBV29-1 - TGCAGCGTTGGCACTAGCAGGAATGAGCAGTTCTTC CSVGTSRNEQFF
TRBJ2-3 TRBD1 TRBV29-1 - TGCAGCGTTGAAAAGACAGGGCACAACGGAGATACGCAGTATTTT CSVEKTGHNGDTQYF
TRBJ2-4 - TRBV10-1 - TGCGCCAGCAGCCTAGGGGGGTCCAAAAACATTCAGTACTTC CASSLGGSKNIQYF
TRBJ2-7 - TRBV28 - TGTGCCCATCCGGCCGTCTGGGTTTGGACCTACGAGCAGTACTTC CAHPAVWVWTYEQYF
TRBJ1-1 TRBD1 TRBV5-6 - TGTGCCAGCAGCTTTAGACAGGGCGTATCGGAAGCTTTCTTT CASSFRQGVSEAFF
TRBJ1-1 - TRBV7-9 few TGTGCCAGCAGCCGTGACCGTTATTGGGACACTGAAGCTTTCTTT CASSRDRYWDTEAFF
TRBJ1-1 - TRBV28 once TGTGCCAGCAGGGCTACCGGGGCCCCCCCAGCACCGTTT CASRATGAPPAPF
TRBJ2-3 TRBD1 TRBV5-1 - TGCGCCAGCAGCTACTTCGACAGGGGTGGAGATACGCAGTATTTT CASSYFDRGGDTQYF
TRBJ2-1 TRBD2 TRBV5-1 - TGCGCCAGCAGCTTCGCTAGCGGGAGTAGCTATGAGCAGTTCTTC CASSFASGSSYEQFF
TRBJ2-1 - TRBV5-1 - TGCGCCAGCAGCACCCAGGGGCCCGCCTACAATGAGCAGTTCTTC CASSTQGPAYNEQFF
TRBJ1-1 - TRBV4-1 - TGCGCCAGCAGCCAAGAGGGCCCTACTGAAGCTTTCTTT CASSQEGPTEAFF
TRBJ1-3 - TRBV19 - TGTGCCAGTAATCATCAGGAAGGGTACGGCACCATATATTTT CASNHQEGYGTIYF
TRBJ2-7 TRBD2 TRBV19 - TGTGCCAGTAGTTCAAAAAATTGGCCCGGGACTAGCGGGACAGGCGAGCAGTACTTC CASSSKNWPGTSGTGEQYF
TRBJ2-4 - TRBV5-1 - TGCGCCAGCAGCTTGGGTCAGGAGAACATTCAGTACTTC CASSLGQENIQYF
TRBJ1-3 - TRBV7-2 - TGTGCCAGCAGACTTCAAACAGGAAAATCTGGAAACACCATATATTTT CASRLQTGKSGNTIYF
TRBJ2-2 TRBD1 TRBV11-1 - TGTGCCAGCGGAGAACAGGGGTTCGGCACCGGGGAGCTGTTTTTT CASGEQGFGTGELFF
TRBJ2-1 - TRBV10-1 once TGCGCCAGCAGCCCAAAGTGGGGGGATGAGCAGTTCTTC CASSPKWGDEQFF
TRBJ2-1 TRBD2 TRBV7-2 - TGTGCCAGCAGCTCGGGACTAGCGGGACAGAACCGTCAGTTCTTC CASSSGLAGQNRQFF
TRBJ1-1 - TRBV7-9 - TGTGCCAGCAGCTTAGGGCAGGCTAACACTGAAGCTTTCTTT CASSLGQANTEAFF
TRBJ2-3 - TRBV7-9 - TGTGCCAGCAGCTTGATTAGCGACCGCACAGATACGCAGTATTTT CASSLISDRTDTQYF
TRBJ2-1 - TRBV5-6 - TGTGCCAGCAGCTTTGGCGGTGGGCGTGGCTCCTACAATGAGCAGTTCTTC CASSFGGGRGSYNEQFF
TRBJ1-5 - TRBV10-3 - TGTGCCATCAGTGAGCAGGGCAATCAGCCCCAGCATTTT CAISEQGNQPQHF
TRBJ2-5 - TRBV29-1 - TGCAGCGTCCTCGAACGGGGGAAGGGAGCCAAAGAGACCCAGTACTTC CSVLERGKGAKETQYF
TRBJ1-2 TRBD1 TRBV5-1 once TGCGCCAGCAGCTTCCGACAGGGGCCCCTGGACTATGGCTACACCTTC CASSFRQGPLDYGYTF
TRBJ1-2 - TRBV27 - TGTGCCAGCAGTTTATCGAGTTGGGGGGATGGCTACACCTTC CASSLSSWGDGYTF
TRBJ2-2 - TRBV5-1 - TGCGCCAGCAGCTTGGATGGGGGAAGTTACACCGGGGAGCTGTTTTTT CASSLDGGSYTGELFF
TRBJ1-1 - TRBV5-1 - TGCGCCAGCAGCTTCGTGATTCGGGGGGAAGCTTTCTTT CASSFVIRGEAFF
TRBJ2-3 TRBD2 TRBV11-2 - TGTGCCAGCAGCTTAGATTCGGCTAGCGGGATTGGGACAGATACGCAGTATTTT CASSLDSASGIGTDTQYF
TRBJ2-1 - TRBV2 - TGTGCCAGCAGTCTACTAATTAGGAATGAGCAGTTCTTC CASSLLIRNEQFF
TRBJ1-5 - TRBV19 - TGTGCCAGTAGTATACGAGGGGAGGGGAGCAATCAGCCCCAGCATTTT CASSIRGEGSNQPQHF
TRBJ2-7 TRBD1 TRBV7-2 - TGTGCCAGCAGCTCCGGACAGGGGACCCCCTACGAGCAGTACTTC CASSSGQGTPYEQYF
TRBJ2-1 - TRBV28 - TGTGCCAGCAGTACTCAGGTTACCCGTGATGAGCAGTTCTTC CASSTQVTRDEQFF
TRBJ2-7 - TRBV11-2 - TGTGCCAGCAGCTTCGCCGGGACAACCTACGAGCAGTACTTC CASSFAGTTYEQYF
TRBJ2-7 - TRBV14 - TGTGCCAGCAGCCAATATGTGGCTAGCTGGTACGAGCAGTACTTC CASSQYVASWYEQYF
TRBJ2-5 - TRBV10-3 once TGTGCCATCAGTGAGGGCGCCAGCGGCCAAGAGACCCAGTACTTC CAISEGASGQETQYF
TRBJ2-6 - TRBV7-8 - TGTGCCAGCAGCTTTCCTGGGGCCAACGTCCTGACTTTC CASSFPGANVLTF
TRBJ2-5 TRBD1 TRBV10-3 - TGTGCCATCAGTGGGGACAGGGCCGCCGGAGAGACCCAGTACTTC CAISGDRAAGETQYF
TRBJ1-2 TRBD1 TRBV10-3 - TGTGCCATCACTAAGACAGGGCGGGACTATGGCTACACCTTC CAITKTGRDYGYTF
TRBJ2-2 TRBD1 TRBV10-2 - TGCGCCATCAGAGGGACAGGGGTCACCGGGGAGCTGTTTTTT CAIRGTGVTGELFF
TRBJ2-7 TRBD1 TRBV7-2 - TGTGCCAGCAGCCTGGACAGGGGGCGCGGGGGTCTGAACTACGAGCAGTACTTC CASSLDRGRGGLNYEQYF